This entry is about one TCR beta chain. CDR1 and CDR2 (germline): LGHNA, YNFKEQ. The ends were cut back, 0 bases at V and 7 bases at J, with 12 bases in the middle. This CDR3 contains 15 residues. This entry is derived from a study of blood T cell repertoires in COVID-19. The authors' processing: The assay estimated nucleated cells by amplifying reference gene primers. Generated by immunoSEQ multiplex PCR, the TCRdb table keeps only in-frame clones and is missing some. That table is the source of V, J and clone size, and D and trimming were worked out from the DNA. Here the sample spans roughly 190,000 clones, 90% being singletons.

V gene TRBV4-2 combines with J gene TRBJ2-2; D gene ambiguous. Sequenced material: peripheral blood. The receptor was derived from a man in his fifties or sixties with acute or convalescent COVID-19. CDR3 nucleotides: TGTGCCAGCAGCCAAGAGTATCGGAGTTACGGGGAGCTGTTTTTT. The encoded protein is CASSQEYRSYGELFF.